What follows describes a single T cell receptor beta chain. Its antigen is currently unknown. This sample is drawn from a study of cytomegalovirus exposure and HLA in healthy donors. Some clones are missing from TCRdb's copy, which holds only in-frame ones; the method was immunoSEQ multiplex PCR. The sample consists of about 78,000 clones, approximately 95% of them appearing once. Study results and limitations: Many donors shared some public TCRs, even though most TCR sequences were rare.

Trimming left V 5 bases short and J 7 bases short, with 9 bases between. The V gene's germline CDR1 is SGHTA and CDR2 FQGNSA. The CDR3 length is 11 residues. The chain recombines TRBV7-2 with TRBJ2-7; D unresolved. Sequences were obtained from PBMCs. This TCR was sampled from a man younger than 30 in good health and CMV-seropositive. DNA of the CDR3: TGTGCCAGCAGCAAAGCGACTGAGCAGTACTTC. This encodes CASSKATEQYF.